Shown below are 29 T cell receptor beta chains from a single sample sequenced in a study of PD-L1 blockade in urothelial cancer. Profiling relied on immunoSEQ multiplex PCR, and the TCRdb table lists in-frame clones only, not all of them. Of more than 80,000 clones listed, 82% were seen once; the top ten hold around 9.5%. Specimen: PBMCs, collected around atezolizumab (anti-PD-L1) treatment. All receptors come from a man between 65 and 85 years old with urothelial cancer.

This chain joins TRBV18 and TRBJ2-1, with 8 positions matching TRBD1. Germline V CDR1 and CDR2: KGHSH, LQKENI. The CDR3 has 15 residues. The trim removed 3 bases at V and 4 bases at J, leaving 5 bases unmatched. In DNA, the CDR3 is TGTGCCAGCTCACCCACGACAGGGGATTACAATGAGCAGTTCTTC. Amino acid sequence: CASSPTTGDYNEQFF.

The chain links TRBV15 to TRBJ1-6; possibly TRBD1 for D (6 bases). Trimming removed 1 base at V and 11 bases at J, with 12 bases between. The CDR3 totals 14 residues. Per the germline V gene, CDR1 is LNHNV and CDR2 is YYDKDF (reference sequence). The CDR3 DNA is TGTGCCACCAGCAGAGGAGGGGCAGGGGCACCCCTCCACTTT. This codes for CATSRGGAGAPLHF.

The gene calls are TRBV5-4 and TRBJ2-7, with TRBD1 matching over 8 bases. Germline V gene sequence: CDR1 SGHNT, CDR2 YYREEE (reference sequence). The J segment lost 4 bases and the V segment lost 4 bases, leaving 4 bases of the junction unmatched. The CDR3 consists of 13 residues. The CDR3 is CASSRDRFYEQYF. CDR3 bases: TGTGCCAGCAGCCGGGACAGGTTTTACGAGCAGTACTTC.

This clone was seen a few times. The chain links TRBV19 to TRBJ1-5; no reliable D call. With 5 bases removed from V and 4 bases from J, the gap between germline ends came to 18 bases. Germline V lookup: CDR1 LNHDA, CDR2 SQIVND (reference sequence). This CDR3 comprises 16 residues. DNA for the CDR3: TGTGCCAGTAGTGGCTGGGAGTGGGCACAAAATCAGCCCCAGCATTTT. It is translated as CASSGWEWAQNQPQHF.

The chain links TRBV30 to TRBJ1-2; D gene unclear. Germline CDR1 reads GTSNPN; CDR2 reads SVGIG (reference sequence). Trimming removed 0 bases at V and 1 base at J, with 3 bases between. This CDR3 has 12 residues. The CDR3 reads CAWSVNNYGYTF. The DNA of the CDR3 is TGTGCCTGGAGTGTCAATAACTATGGCTACACCTTC. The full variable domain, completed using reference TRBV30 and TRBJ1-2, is SQTIHQWPATLVQPVGSPLSLECTVEGTSNPNLYWYRQAAGRGLQLLFYSVGIGQISSEVPQNLSASRPQDRQFILSSKKLLLSDSGFYLCAWSVNNYGYTFGSGTRLTVV.

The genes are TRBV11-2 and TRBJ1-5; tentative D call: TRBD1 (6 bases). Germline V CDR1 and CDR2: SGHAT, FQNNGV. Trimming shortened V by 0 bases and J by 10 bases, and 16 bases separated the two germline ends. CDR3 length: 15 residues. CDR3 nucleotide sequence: TGTGCCAGCAGCTTAGAGCGTCAGGCACAGGGACCCCAGCATTTT. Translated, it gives CASSLERQAQGPQHF. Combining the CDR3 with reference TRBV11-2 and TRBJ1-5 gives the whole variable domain EAGVAQSPRYKIIEKRQSVAFWCNPISGHATLYWYQQILGQGPKLLIQFQNNGVVDDSQLPKDRFSAERLKGVDSTLKIQPAKLEDSAVYLCASSLERQAQGPQHFGDGTRLSIL.

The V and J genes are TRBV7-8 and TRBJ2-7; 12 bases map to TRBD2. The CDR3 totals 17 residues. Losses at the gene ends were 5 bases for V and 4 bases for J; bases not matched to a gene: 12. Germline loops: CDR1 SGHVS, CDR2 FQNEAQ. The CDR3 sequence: CASSLPRASGRGYEQYF. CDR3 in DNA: TGTGCCAGCAGCCTCCCTAGGGCTAGCGGGAGGGGGTACGAGCAGTACTTC.

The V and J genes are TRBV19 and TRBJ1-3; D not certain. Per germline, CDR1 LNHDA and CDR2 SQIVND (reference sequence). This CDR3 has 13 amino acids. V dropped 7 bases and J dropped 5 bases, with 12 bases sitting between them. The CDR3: CASTLSDRNTIYF. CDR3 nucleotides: TGTGCCAGTACCCTAAGTGATCGAAACACCATATATTTT.

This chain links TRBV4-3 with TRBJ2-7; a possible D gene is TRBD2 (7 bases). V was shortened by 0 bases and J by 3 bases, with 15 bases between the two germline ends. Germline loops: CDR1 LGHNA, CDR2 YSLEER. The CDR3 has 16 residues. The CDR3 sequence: CASSQDRGGGVYEQYF. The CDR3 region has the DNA TGCGCCAGCAGCCAAGATAGGGGAGGGGGAGTCTACGAGCAGTACTTC.

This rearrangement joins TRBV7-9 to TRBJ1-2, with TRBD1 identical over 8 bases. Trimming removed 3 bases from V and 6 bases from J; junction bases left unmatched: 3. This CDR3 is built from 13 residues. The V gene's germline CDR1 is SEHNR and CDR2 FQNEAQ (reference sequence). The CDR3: CASSFGQGDGYTF. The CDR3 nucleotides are TGTGCCAGCAGCTTTGGACAGGGAGATGGCTACACCTTC.

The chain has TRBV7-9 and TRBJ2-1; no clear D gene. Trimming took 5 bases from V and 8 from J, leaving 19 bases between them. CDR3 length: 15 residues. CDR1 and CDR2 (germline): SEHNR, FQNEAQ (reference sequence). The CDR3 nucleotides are TGTGCCAGCAGCCCTGGAGCCGCGCTTGGCGATGAGCAGTTCTTC. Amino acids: CASSPGAALGDEQFF.

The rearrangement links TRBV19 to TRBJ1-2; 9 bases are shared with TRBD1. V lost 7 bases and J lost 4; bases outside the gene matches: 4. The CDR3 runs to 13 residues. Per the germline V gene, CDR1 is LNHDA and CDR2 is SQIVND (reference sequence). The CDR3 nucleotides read TGTGCCAGTACTGACAGGGGGACCTATGGCTACACCTTC. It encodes CASTDRGTYGYTF.

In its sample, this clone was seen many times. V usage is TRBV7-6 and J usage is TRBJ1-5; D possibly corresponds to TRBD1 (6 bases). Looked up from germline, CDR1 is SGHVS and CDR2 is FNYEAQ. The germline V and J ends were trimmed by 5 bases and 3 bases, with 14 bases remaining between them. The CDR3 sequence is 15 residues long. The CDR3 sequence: CASSVGAGDNQPQHF. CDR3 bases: TGTGCCAGCAGCGTGGGGGCCGGGGACAATCAGCCCCAGCATTTT.

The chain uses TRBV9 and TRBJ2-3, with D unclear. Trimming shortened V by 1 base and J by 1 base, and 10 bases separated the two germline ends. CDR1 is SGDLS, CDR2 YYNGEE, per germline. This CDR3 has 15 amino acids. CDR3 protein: CASSVLAAGTDTQYF. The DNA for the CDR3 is TGTGCCAGCAGCGTATTAGCTGCCGGCACAGATACGCAGTATTTT.

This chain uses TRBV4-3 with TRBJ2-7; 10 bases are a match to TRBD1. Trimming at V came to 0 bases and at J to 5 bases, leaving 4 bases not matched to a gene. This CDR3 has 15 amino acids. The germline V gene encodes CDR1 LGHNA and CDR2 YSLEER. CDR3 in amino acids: CASSQEDRGRNEQYF. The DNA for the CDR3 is TGCGCCAGCAGCCAAGAAGACAGGGGGCGCAACGAGCAGTACTTC.

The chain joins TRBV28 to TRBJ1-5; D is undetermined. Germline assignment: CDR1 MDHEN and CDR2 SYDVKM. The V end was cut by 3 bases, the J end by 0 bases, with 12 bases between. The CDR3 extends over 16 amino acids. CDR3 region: CASSFSPRYSNQPQHF. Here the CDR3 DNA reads TGTGCCAGCAGTTTCTCCCCCAGGTATAGCAATCAGCCCCAGCATTTT. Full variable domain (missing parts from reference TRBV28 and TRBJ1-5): DVKVTQSSRYLVKRTGEKVFLECVQDMDHENMFWYRQDPGLGLRLIYFSYDVKMKEKGDIPEGYSVSREKKERFSLILESASTNQTSMYLCASSFSPRYSNQPQHFGDGTRLSIL.

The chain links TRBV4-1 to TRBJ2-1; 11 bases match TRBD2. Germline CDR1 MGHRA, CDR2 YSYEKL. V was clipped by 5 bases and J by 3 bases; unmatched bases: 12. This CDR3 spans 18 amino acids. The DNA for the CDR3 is TGCGCCAGCAGCTTAGGACTAGCGGGCGGATCACACTACAATGAGCAGTTCTTC. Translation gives CASSLGLAGGSHYNEQFF.

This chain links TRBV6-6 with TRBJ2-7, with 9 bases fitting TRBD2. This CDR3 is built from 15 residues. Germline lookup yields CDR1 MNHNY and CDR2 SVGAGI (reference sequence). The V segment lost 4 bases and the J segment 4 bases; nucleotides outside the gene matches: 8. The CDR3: CASSSRGGAVYEQYF. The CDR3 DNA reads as TGTGCCAGCAGTTCCCGCGGGGGGGCCGTTTACGAGCAGTACTTC.

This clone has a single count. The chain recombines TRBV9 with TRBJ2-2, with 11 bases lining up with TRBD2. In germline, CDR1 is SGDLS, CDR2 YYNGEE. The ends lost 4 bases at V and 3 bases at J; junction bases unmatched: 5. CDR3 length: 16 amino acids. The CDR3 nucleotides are TGTGCCAGCAGCTCCCGACTAGCGGGATACACCGGGGAGCTGTTTTTT. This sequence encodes CASSSRLAGYTGELFF.

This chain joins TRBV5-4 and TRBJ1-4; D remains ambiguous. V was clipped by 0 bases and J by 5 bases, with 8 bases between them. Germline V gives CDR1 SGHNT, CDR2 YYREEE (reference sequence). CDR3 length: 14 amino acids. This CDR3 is CASSLEAGNEKLFF. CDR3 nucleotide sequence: TGTGCCAGCAGCTTGGAGGCAGGAAATGAAAAACTGTTTTTT.

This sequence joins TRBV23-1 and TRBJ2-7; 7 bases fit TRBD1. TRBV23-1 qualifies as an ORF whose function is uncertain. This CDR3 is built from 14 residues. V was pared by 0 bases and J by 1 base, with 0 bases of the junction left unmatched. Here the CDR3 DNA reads TGCGCCAGCAGTCAATCGACAGGGTCCTACGAGCAGTACTTC. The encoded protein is CASSQSTGSYEQYF.

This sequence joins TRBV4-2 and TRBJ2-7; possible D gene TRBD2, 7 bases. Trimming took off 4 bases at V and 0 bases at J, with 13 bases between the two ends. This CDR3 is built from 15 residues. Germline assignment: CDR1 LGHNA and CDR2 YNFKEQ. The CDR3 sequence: CASSRGEGGSYEQYF. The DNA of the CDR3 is TGTGCCAGCAGCCGAGGGGAGGGGGGCTCCTACGAGCAGTACTTC.

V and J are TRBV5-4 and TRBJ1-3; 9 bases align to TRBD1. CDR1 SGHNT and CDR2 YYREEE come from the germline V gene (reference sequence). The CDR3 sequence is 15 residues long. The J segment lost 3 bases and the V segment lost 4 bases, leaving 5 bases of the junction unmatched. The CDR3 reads CASSEQGAGGNTIYF. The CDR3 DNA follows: TGTGCCAGCAGCGAACAGGGGGCGGGTGGAAACACCATATATTTT.

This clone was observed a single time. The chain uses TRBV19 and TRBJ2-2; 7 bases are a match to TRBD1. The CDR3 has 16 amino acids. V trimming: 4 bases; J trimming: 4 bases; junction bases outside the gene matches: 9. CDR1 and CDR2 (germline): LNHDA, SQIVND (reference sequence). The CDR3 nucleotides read TGTGCCAGTAGTACCCTGGGACAGATGATCACCGGGGAGCTGTTTTTT. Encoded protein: CASSTLGQMITGELFF.

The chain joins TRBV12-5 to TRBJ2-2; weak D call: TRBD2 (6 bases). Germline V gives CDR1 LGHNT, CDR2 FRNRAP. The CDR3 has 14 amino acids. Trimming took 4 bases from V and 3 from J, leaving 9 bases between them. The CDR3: CASGSGLYTGELFF. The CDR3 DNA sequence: TGTGCTAGTGGTTCTGGACTATACACCGGGGAGCTGTTTTTT.

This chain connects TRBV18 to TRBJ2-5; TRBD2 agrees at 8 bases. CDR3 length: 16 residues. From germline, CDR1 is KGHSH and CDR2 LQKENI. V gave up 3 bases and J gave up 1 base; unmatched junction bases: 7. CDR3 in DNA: TGTGCCAGCTCACCGATAGCGGGATTCTTCCAAGAGACCCAGTACTTC. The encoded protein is CASSPIAGFFQETQYF. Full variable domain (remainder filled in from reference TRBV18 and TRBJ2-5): NAGVMQNPRHLVRRRGQEARLRCSPMKGHSHVYWYRQLPEEGLKFMVYLQKENIIDESGMPKERFSAEFPKEGPSILRIQQVVRGDSAAYFCASSPIAGFFQETQYFGPGTRLLVL.

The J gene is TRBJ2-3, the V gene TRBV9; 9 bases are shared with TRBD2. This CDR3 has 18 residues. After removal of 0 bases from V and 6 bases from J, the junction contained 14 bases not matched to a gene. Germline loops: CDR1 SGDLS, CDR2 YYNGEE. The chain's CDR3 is CASSVGLSPAGGPDTQYF. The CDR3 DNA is TGTGCCAGCAGCGTAGGACTGTCCCCAGCGGGGGGCCCTGATACGCAGTATTTT. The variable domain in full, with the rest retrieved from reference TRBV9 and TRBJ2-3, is DSGVTQTPKHLITATGQRVTLRCSPRSGDLSVYWYQQSLDQGLQFLIQYYNGEERAKGNILERFSAQQFPDLHSELNLSSLELGDSALYFCASSVGLSPAGGPDTQYFGPGTRLTVL.

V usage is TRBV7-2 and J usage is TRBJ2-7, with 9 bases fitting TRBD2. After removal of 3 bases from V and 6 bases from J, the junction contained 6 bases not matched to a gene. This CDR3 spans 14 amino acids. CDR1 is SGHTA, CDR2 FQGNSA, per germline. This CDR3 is CASSFGTSTLEQYF. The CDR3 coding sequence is TGTGCCAGCAGCTTCGGGACTAGCACCCTCGAGCAGTACTTC.

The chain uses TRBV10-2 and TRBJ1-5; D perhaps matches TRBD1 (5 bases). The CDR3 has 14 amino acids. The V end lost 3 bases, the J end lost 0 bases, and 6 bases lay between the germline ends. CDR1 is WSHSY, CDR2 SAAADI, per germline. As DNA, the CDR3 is TGCGCCAGCAGTGACAGGGATAGCAATCAGCCCCAGCATTTT. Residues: CASSDRDSNQPQHF.